Below are 3 T cell receptor beta chains sequenced from a single sample in a study of blood T cell repertoires in COVID-19. Libraries were prepared by immunoSEQ multiplex PCR; TCRdb keeps only in-frame clonotypes and omits some of them. The top ten clones hold around 12% of a sample with 400,000 to 450,000 clones, 88% of them seen once. Sequences were obtained from peripheral blood. Every receptor here comes from a woman aged 45-60 years with COVID-19, enrolled during active disease.

This chain connects TRBV4-1 to TRBJ2-7, with D perhaps matching TRBD1 (5 bases). Trimming removed 2 bases at V and 2 bases at J, with 19 bases between. Germline-derived CDR1 and CDR2 are MGHRA and YSYEKL. The CDR3 spans 17 residues. CDR3 DNA sequence: TGCGCCAGCAGCCAATACATCGGCGACAGTGGGGCCTACGAGCAGTACTTC. It is translated as CASSQYIGDSGAYEQYF.

V and J are TRBV6-2 or TRBV6-3 and TRBJ2-6, with TRBD2 identical over 9 bases. CDR1 MNHEY and CDR2 SVGEGT come from the germline V gene. V dropped 0 bases and J dropped 0; count of bases not matched to a gene: 6. This CDR3 is built from 19 residues. CDR3 protein: CASSYSTAGGYSGANVLTF. The CDR3 DNA sequence: TGTGCCAGCAGTTACTCGACAGCGGGGGGCTACTCTGGGGCCAACGTCCTGACTTTC.

The J gene is TRBJ1-3, the V gene TRBV27; D perhaps matches TRBD1 (6 bases). The germline gives CDR1 MNHEY, CDR2 SMNVEV (reference sequence). CDR3 length: 17 residues. Deletions cut 5 bases from V and 2 bases from J, with 19 bases between. The CDR3: CASSPLGGTGPGNTIYF. CDR3 coding DNA: TGTGCCAGCAGTCCCCTAGGGGGTACCGGTCCTGGAAACACCATATATTTT.